Shown below are 5 T cell receptor beta chains from a single sample sequenced in a study of blood T cell repertoires in COVID-19. This table comes from immunoSEQ multiplex PCR, and its TCRdb copy is limited to in-frame clones, with some not included. The sample lists 390,000 or so clones; around 87% were seen once. The sequenced sample consisted of PBMCs or T cells enriched from blood (not recorded which). The receptors derive from a woman between 45 and 60 years old who had recovered from COVID-19.

The chain couples TRBV5-1 to TRBJ1-2, with D perhaps matching TRBD1 (5 bases). V shed 0 bases and J shed 4 bases, with 16 bases lying between them. CDR1 SGHRS and CDR2 YFSETQ come from the germline V gene. CDR3 length: 16 amino acids. The CDR3 is CASSLGSWGATYGYTF. The CDR3 bases are TGCGCCAGCAGCTTGGGTTCGTGGGGCGCGACCTATGGCTACACCTTC.

In this sample, this clone turned up once. The DNA for the CDR3 is TGTGCCTATAACACCGGGACAGGGAGTTCTGAAGCTTTCTTT. It is translated as CAYNTGTGSSEAFF. The rearrangement links TRBV30 to TRBJ1-1; 9 bases line up with TRBD1. The V gene's germline CDR1 is GTSNPN and CDR2 SVGIG (reference sequence). V was clipped by 7 bases and J by 6 bases; unmatched bases: 12. The CDR3 is made up of 14 amino acids.

In its sample, this clone was seen once. The J gene is TRBJ2-5, the V gene TRBV14, with 7 bases lining up with TRBD2. The CDR3 loop spans 15 amino acids. The germline CDR1 and CDR2 sequences are SGHDN and FVKESK. J gave up 5 bases and V 4 bases, and 10 bases lay outside the gene matches. CDR3 in DNA: TGTGCCAGCAGCCCCCGCGGGGGACTACTCGAGACCCAGTACTTC. This sequence encodes CASSPRGGLLETQYF.

The chain has TRBV24-1 and TRBJ1-2, with a weak D call TRBD1 (6 bases). V was clipped by 4 bases and J by 1 base, with 18 bases between them. The CDR3 runs to 17 residues. Germline values: CDR1 KGHDR, CDR2 SFDVKD. This CDR3 is CATSEIQGNEGNYGYTF. CDR3 in DNA: TGTGCCACCAGTGAAATCCAGGGGAATGAGGGTAACTATGGCTACACCTTC.

This clone has just one count. The chain uses TRBV2 and TRBJ1-5; D might be TRBD1 (5 bases). The germline CDR1 and CDR2 sequences are SNHLY and FYNNEI. Between the trimmed V and J ends, which lost 4 bases and 7 bases, there was a span of 14 bases. The CDR3 contains 14 residues. CDR3 nucleotide sequence: TGTGCCAGCAGTGTTGAATCAGGGCAACAGCCCCAGCATTTT. Amino acid sequence: CASSVESGQQPQHF.